These 27 T cell receptor beta chains originate from one sample sequenced in a study of CD8 T cells in ankylosing spondylitis. In TCRdb, the 5' RACE reads were re-called with MiXCR into one record per CDR3 protein. The table includes roughly 91,000 distinct CDR3 sequences, roughly 8.3% detected once. Sequencing used blood, either unsorted or a sorted T cell fraction (not recorded which). Receptors were obtained from a male donor with ankylosing spondylitis or in good health (not recorded which).

This clonotype was observed many times. The chain combines TRBV5-4 with TRBJ2-2; D gene unclear. This CDR3 is built from 13 residues. Between the trimmed V and J ends, which lost 5 bases and 8 bases, there was a span of 13 bases. Germline loops: CDR1 SGHNT, CDR2 YYREEE (reference sequence). CDR3 nucleotides: TGTGCCAGCAGACTCACCCCATCGGGGGAGCTGTTTTTT. It is translated as CASRLTPSGELFF.

Ten or more counts support this clonotype. CDR3 DNA: TGTGCCAGCAGCCAGGGGGTTGTCGGGGAGCTGTTTTTT. It specifies CASSQGVVGELFF. The V gene is TRBV5-5, the J gene TRBJ2-2; 7 nucleotides align to TRBD1. J lost 7 bases, V lost 4 bases, and 4 bases had no gene match. The CDR3 length is 13 residues. CDR1 SGHKS and CDR2 YYEKEE come from the germline V gene (reference sequence).

Ten or more counts support this clonotype. J is TRBJ1-1 and V is TRBV5-4; possible D gene TRBD1, 5 bases. In germline, CDR1 is SGHNT, CDR2 YYREEE (reference sequence). This CDR3 has 13 residues. Trimming removed 4 bases from V and 0 bases from J, with 7 bases in between. The CDR3 is CASSVQVNTEAFF. The DNA for the CDR3 is TGTGCCAGCAGCGTACAGGTGAACACTGAAGCTTTCTTT.

Ten or more counts support this clonotype. The V call is TRBV7-2, the J call TRBJ2-3; tentatively, D is TRBD2 (6 bases). This CDR3 is built from 15 residues. Trimming left V 1 base short and J 3 bases short, with 11 bases between. The V gene's germline CDR1 is SGHTA and CDR2 FQGNSA. CDR3 region: CASSLGEVGTDTQYF. In DNA, the CDR3 is TGTGCCAGCAGCTTAGGGGAGGTTGGGACAGATACGCAGTATTTT.

In this sample, this clonotype turned up many times. This chain connects TRBV5-5 to TRBJ2-5; 9 nucleotides align to TRBD1. CDR1 and CDR2 (germline): SGHKS, YYEKEE (reference sequence). The CDR3 is 17 amino acids. The J segment lost 2 bases and the V segment lost 3 bases, leaving 11 bases of the junction unmatched. CDR3 coding DNA: TGTGCCAGCAGCTGGACCAGGACAGGGGCTTATCAAGAGACCCAGTACTTC. This encodes CASSWTRTGAYQETQYF.

This clonotype was seen repeatedly, ten times or more. This chain uses TRBV20-1 with TRBJ2-2; no definite D call. Trimming pared 1 base from V and 0 bases from J, leaving 6 bases between. The germline CDR1 and CDR2 sequences are DFQATT and SNEGSKA (reference sequence). CDR3 length: 14 amino acids. The CDR3, as DNA: TGCAGTGCTAGAGGGCTAGCGAACACCGGGGAGCTGTTTTTT. The encoded protein is CSARGLANTGELFF.

This clonotype was recorded many times. This sequence joins TRBV7-2 and TRBJ2-2, with 7 bases aligning to TRBD1. The germline V gene has CDR1 SGHTA and CDR2 FQGNSA. This CDR3 contains 15 residues. V shed 6 bases, J shed 1 base, and the junction held 5 bases outside the gene matches. The CDR3 bases are TGTGCCAGCAGTTACACAGGGGTGAACACCGGGGAGCTGTTTTTT. Protein product: CASSYTGVNTGELFF.

The genes are TRBV7-9 and TRBJ2-1; D is unclear. This CDR3 is built from 13 residues. Germline-derived CDR1 and CDR2 are SEHNR and FQNEAQ (reference sequence). Trimming cost V 1 base and J 4 bases, with 5 bases left between them. CDR3 sequence reads: CASSLELYNEQFF. CDR3 DNA: TGTGCCAGCAGCTTAGAACTGTACAATGAGCAGTTCTTC. Combining the CDR3 with reference TRBV7-9 and TRBJ2-1 gives the whole variable domain DTGVSQNPRHKITKRGQNVTFRCDPISEHNRLYWYRQTLGQGPEFLTYFQNEAQLEKSRLLSDRFSAERPKGSFSTLEIQRTEQGDSAMYLCASSLELYNEQFFGPGTRLTVL.

The gene calls are TRBV18 and TRBJ1-2; TRBD1 might be the D (5 bases). The CDR3 has 14 amino acids. Trimming took 6 bases from V and 3 from J, leaving 14 bases between them. Germline V lookup: CDR1 KGHSH, CDR2 LQKENI. The CDR3 spells CASSQGRADYGYTF. In nucleotides, the CDR3 is TGTGCCAGCTCCCAGGGCCGGGCTGACTATGGCTACACCTTC.

Ten or more counts support this clonotype. The chain uses TRBV7-2 and TRBJ1-5; D remains ambiguous. CDR1 and CDR2 from the germline V gene are SGHTA and FQGNSA. Trimming left V 5 bases short and J 4 bases short, with 9 bases between. The CDR3 extends over 13 amino acids. The CDR3 region is CASSLTQNQPQHF. CDR3 DNA sequence: TGTGCCAGCAGCCTAACCCAAAATCAGCCCCAGCATTTT.

This clonotype was counted only a few times. This rearrangement joins TRBV7-2 to TRBJ1-2, with 8 bases identical to TRBD1. V lost 2 bases to trimming and J lost 4 bases; unmatched junction nucleotides: 3. CDR1 and CDR2 from the germline V gene are SGHTA and FQGNSA. CDR3 length: 14 residues. In DNA form, the CDR3 reads TGTGCCAGCAGCTTAAACAGGGGGGGCTATGGCTACACCTTC. It encodes CASSLNRGGYGYTF.

This clonotype was found many times. V usage is TRBV12-5 and J usage is TRBJ2-7, with D possibly being TRBD2 (5 bases). Trimming left V 3 bases short and J 4 bases short, with 13 bases between. Per germline, CDR1 LGHNT and CDR2 FRNRAP. The length of the CDR3 is 14 residues. The CDR3 loop reads CASGLARAGYEQYF. The DNA of the CDR3 is TGTGCTAGTGGTTTAGCGAGGGCCGGGTACGAGCAGTACTTC.

This clonotype has ten or more counts. In DNA form, the CDR3 reads TGTGCCAGCAGCCAGACCGGGACAGACGGGATTGGGTACTTC. This sequence encodes CASSQTGTDGIGYF. This chain connects TRBV4-2 to TRBJ2-7, with 7 bases fitting TRBD1. Germline V gives CDR1 LGHNA, CDR2 YNFKEQ. With 3 bases clipped from V and 12 bases from J, the junction kept 14 bases outside the gene matches. This CDR3 spans 14 amino acids.

This clonotype was seen at least ten times. This sequence joins TRBV6-5 and TRBJ2-7; no firm D call. Germline V CDR1 and CDR2: MNHEY, SVGAGI. Trimming removed 0 bases at V and 0 bases at J, with 9 bases between. The CDR3 extends over 15 amino acids. Here the CDR3 reads CASSYSSGSSYEQYF. The CDR3 region has the DNA TGTGCCAGCAGTTACTCGTCTGGTAGCTCCTACGAGCAGTACTTC.

Ten or more counts support this clonotype. CDR3 amino acids: CATSSDRTGANVLTF. The CDR3 DNA follows: TGTGCCACCAGCTCAGATCGGACTGGGGCCAACGTCCTGACTTTC. This chain links TRBV15 with TRBJ2-6; D remains ambiguous. This CDR3 is 15 amino acids long. V was cut by 5 bases and J by 2 bases, with 10 bases left in between. Germline CDR1 reads LNHNV; CDR2 reads YYDKDF (reference sequence).

J is TRBJ2-7 and V is TRBV12-5; D may be TRBD1 or TRBD2 (5 bases each). From germline, CDR1 is LGHNT and CDR2 FRNRAP. V was pared by 1 base and J by 9 bases, with 16 bases between. The CDR3 loop spans 14 amino acids. CDR3 sequence (DNA): TGTGCTAGTGGTTTGGGGACAATCCGAGGGAGGCAGTACTTC. Its protein product is CASGLGTIRGRQYF.

The genes are TRBV10-3 and TRBJ2-1; 7 bases are shared with TRBD2. Germline CDR1 and CDR2: ENHRY and SYGVKD. CDR3 length equals 14 residues. With V trimmed by 6 bases and J by 5 bases, 7 bases remained unmatched. This CDR3 is CAIRGAGENNEQFF. Here the CDR3 DNA reads TGTGCCATCAGAGGGGCGGGGGAGAACAATGAGCAGTTCTTC.

This clonotype was recorded at least ten times. The CDR3 bases are TGTGCCAGCAGTTTAGGACAGGGCTACGAGCAGTACTTC. This codes for CASSLGQGYEQYF. The rearrangement joins TRBV12-3 or TRBV12-4 to TRBJ2-7; 7 nucleotides line up with TRBD1. After removal of 1 base from V and 3 bases from J, the junction contained 0 bases not matched to a gene. This CDR3 is 13 amino acids long.

This clonotype was seen a single time. The chain employs TRBV15 and TRBJ1-3; no firm D call. This CDR3 has 15 amino acids. Per germline, CDR1 LNHNV and CDR2 YYDKDF (reference sequence). The V and J ends lost 0 bases and 3 bases respectively, with 9 bases between them. The CDR3 DNA reads as TGTGCCACCAGCAGAGATCGGGGAGATGGAAACACCATATATTTT. This sequence encodes CATSRDRGDGNTIYF.

This clonotype was seen a handful of times. J is TRBJ2-5 and V is TRBV29-1; 7 nucleotides match TRBD2. The CDR3 is made up of 13 amino acids. The junction had 7 bases not matched to a gene; V was cut back by 7 bases and J by 2 bases. CDR1 is SQVTM, CDR2 ANQGSEA, per germline. CDR3 protein: CSEKGLGQETQYF. DNA for the CDR3: TGCAGCGAAAAAGGACTAGGTCAAGAGACCCAGTACTTC. Looking up the rest from reference TRBV29-1 and TRBJ2-5 gives the full variable domain: SAVISQKPSRDICQRGTSLTIQCQVDSQVTMMFWYRQQPGQSLTLIATANQGSEATYESGFVIDKFPISRPNLTFSTLTVSNMSPEDSSIYLCSEKGLGQETQYFGPGTRLLVL.

This chain connects TRBV7-3 to TRBJ1-1; tentatively, D is TRBD1 (6 bases). The CDR3 contains 16 residues. Germline assignment: CDR1 SGHTA and CDR2 FQGTGA. Trimming left V 1 base short and J 0 bases short, with 12 bases between. The CDR3 here is CASSLNPGQLNTEAFF. CDR3 nucleotides: TGTGCCAGCAGCTTAAATCCCGGACAGCTGAACACTGAAGCTTTCTTT.

V and J are TRBV11-2 and TRBJ1-1; TRBD1 aligns across 7 bases. J gave up 8 bases and V 5 bases, and 14 bases lay outside the gene matches. In germline, CDR1 is SGHAT, CDR2 FQNNGV. The CDR3 spans 15 residues. The CDR3 DNA reads as TGTGCCAGCAGCCAACAGGGGAACTGGCCGAGGGAAGCTTTCTTT. This encodes CASSQQGNWPREAFF.

In this sample, this clonotype turned up many times. The V call is TRBV20-1, the J call TRBJ2-7, with a weak D call TRBD1 (6 bases). V lost 4 bases and J 3 bases, leaving 10 bases between the germline ends. Per germline, CDR1 DFQATT and CDR2 SNEGSKA (reference sequence). The CDR3 consists of 12 residues. This CDR3 is CSATGTNYEQYF. CDR3 DNA sequence: TGCAGTGCTACCGGGACAAACTACGAGCAGTACTTC.

Many counts were recorded for this clonotype. V and J are TRBV11-2 and TRBJ2-2, with a possible D match to TRBD2 (5 bases). Trimming stripped 8 bases from V and 5 bases from J, with 21 bases between. Germline lookup yields CDR1 SGHAT and CDR2 FQNNGV. There are 16 residues in the CDR3. The CDR3 DNA sequence: TGTGCCAGCTGCGGATCGACGGGAACCCGTACCGGGGAGCTGTTTTTT. Amino acid sequence: CASCGSTGTRTGELFF.

The chain is built from TRBV5-6 and TRBJ2-7, with D hard to call. This CDR3 has 13 residues. V was trimmed by 4 bases and J by 10 bases, leaving 18 bases between them. The germline V gene has CDR1 SGHDT and CDR2 YYEEEE. Written as DNA, the CDR3 is TGTGCCAGCAGCCCCGGCCTGGACCGGATCCAGTACTTC. The encoded protein is CASSPGLDRIQYF. Filled out from reference TRBV5-6 and TRBJ2-7, the complete variable domain reads DAGVTQSPTHLIKTRGQQVTLRCSPKSGHDTVSWYQQALGQGPQFIFQYYEEEERQRGNFPDRFSGHQFPNYSSELNVNALLLGDSALYLCASSPGLDRIQYFGPGTRLTVT.

This clonotype was picked up many times. The J gene is TRBJ2-1, the V gene TRBV24-1; no firm D call. The germline CDR1 and CDR2 sequences are KGHDR and SFDVKD. V lost 4 bases, J lost 7 bases, and 13 bases lay in between. The CDR3 sequence is 14 residues long. CDR3 region: CATSDPRRINEQFF. CDR3 coding DNA: TGTGCCACCAGTGACCCGCGGCGAATTAATGAGCAGTTCTTC.

This clonotype was recorded at least ten times. The CDR3: CASSPGIAGGPSTGELFF. Written as DNA, the CDR3 is TGCGCCAGCAGCCCCGGGATAGCGGGGGGGCCGAGCACCGGGGAGCTGTTTTTT. The V call is TRBV4-1, the J call TRBJ2-2; 11 bases agree with TRBD2. Germline-derived CDR1 and CDR2 are MGHRA and YSYEKL. V trimming: 4 bases; J trimming: 4 bases; junction bases outside the gene matches: 11. The CDR3 totals 18 residues.